These T cell receptor beta chains were read from a single sample in a study of siplizumab effects on memory and regulatory T cells. Libraries were prepared by immunoSEQ multiplex PCR; TCRdb keeps only in-frame clonotypes and omits some of them. The repertoire includes about 68,000 clones, 90% to 95% of them detected once, and roughly 5.2% sits in the top ten. Specimen: CD8+ T cells sorted from blood. All receptors come from a human donor in good health. CDR3s include the opening cysteine and the closing phenylalanine or tryptophan. The D gene is left open where the match is weak. Clone size, where shown, is once, few, many, or a class for clones that have expanded.

v_gene: TRBV6-1
abundance: .
d_gene: TRBD2
j_gene: TRBJ2-6
CDR3aa: CASSPLGGGNVLTF
CDR3nt: TGTGCCAGCAGCCCACTGGGGGGGGGTAACGTCCTGACTTTC

v_gene: TRBV28
abundance: .
d_gene: .
j_gene: TRBJ1-5
CDR3aa: CASSSRDYYQPQHF
CDR3nt: TGTGCCAGCAGCAGCAGGGACTACTATCAGCCCCAGCATTTT

v_gene: TRBV29-1
abundance: .
d_gene: TRBD1
j_gene: TRBJ2-7
CDR3aa: CSVEGRGSYEQYF
CDR3nt: TGCAGCGTTGAGGGCAGGGGGTCCTACGAGCAGTACTTC

v_gene: TRBV5-4
abundance: .
d_gene: .
j_gene: TRBJ2-4
CDR3aa: CASSSWTENIQYF
CDR3nt: TGTGCCAGCAGCTCTTGGACAGAAAACATTCAGTACTTC

v_gene: TRBV5-5
abundance: .
d_gene: .
j_gene: TRBJ2-1
CDR3aa: CASSLSDEQFF
CDR3nt: TGTGCCAGCAGCTTGAGCGATGAGCAGTTCTTC

v_gene: TRBV6-1
abundance: .
d_gene: .
j_gene: TRBJ2-7
CDR3aa: CASSGSSEQYF
CDR3nt: TGTGCCAGCAGTGGGAGTAGCGAGCAGTACTTC

v_gene: TRBV4-1
abundance: .
d_gene: .
j_gene: TRBJ2-5
CDR3aa: CASSPTGEGETQYF
CDR3nt: TGCGCCAGCAGCCCGACAGGGGAGGGAGAGACCCAGTACTTC

v_gene: TRBV5-1
abundance: few
d_gene: .
j_gene: TRBJ1-6
CDR3aa: CASSLEGLHSPLHF
CDR3nt: TGCGCCAGCAGCTTGGAAGGGTTACATTCACCCCTCCACTTT

v_gene: TRBV6-6
abundance: .
d_gene: .
j_gene: TRBJ1-1
CDR3aa: CASSDRTEAFF
CDR3nt: TGTGCCAGCAGCGATAGGACAGAAGCTTTCTTT

v_gene: TRBV4-1
abundance: .
d_gene: .
j_gene: TRBJ2-1
CDR3aa: CASSLSRLSDNEQFF
CDR3nt: TGCGCCAGCAGCCTTTCTCGACTAAGTGACAATGAGCAGTTCTTC

v_gene: TRBV19
abundance: .
d_gene: .
j_gene: TRBJ2-7
CDR3aa: CASSVGQYSYEQYF
CDR3nt: TGTGCCAGTAGTGTAGGACAGTATTCCTACGAGCAGTACTTC

v_gene: TRBV29-1
abundance: .
d_gene: TRBD1
j_gene: TRBJ1-2
CDR3aa: CSVEFRGLGYGYTF
CDR3nt: TGCAGCGTTGAATTCAGGGGGCTTGGTTATGGCTACACCTTC

v_gene: TRBV9
abundance: few
d_gene: .
j_gene: TRBJ1-1
CDR3aa: CASSAQSMNTEAFF
CDR3nt: TGTGCCAGCAGCGCGCAGTCCATGAACACTGAAGCTTTCTTT

v_gene: TRBV5-8
abundance: .
d_gene: .
j_gene: TRBJ2-1
CDR3aa: CASSFRESSYNEQFF
CDR3nt: TGTGCCAGCAGCTTCCGGGAGAGCTCCTACAATGAGCAGTTCTTC

v_gene: TRBV7-9
abundance: .
d_gene: .
j_gene: TRBJ2-7
CDR3aa: CASTTNRVPPYEQYF
CDR3nt: TGTGCCAGCACCACGAACAGGGTGCCCCCCTACGAGCAGTACTTC

v_gene: TRBV30
abundance: once
d_gene: .
j_gene: TRBJ1-1
CDR3aa: CAWSVPINQGLNTEAFF
CDR3nt: TGTGCCTGGAGTGTACCGATTAACCAGGGGTTGAACACTGAAGCTTTCTTT

v_gene: TRBV15
abundance: .
d_gene: .
j_gene: TRBJ2-1
CDR3aa: CATSRDRGNYNEQFF
CDR3nt: TGTGCCACCAGCAGAGATAGGGGCAACTACAATGAGCAGTTCTTC

v_gene: TRBV4-2
abundance: .
d_gene: .
j_gene: TRBJ2-1
CDR3aa: CASSQGEEQFF
CDR3nt: TGTGCCAGCAGCCAGGGCGAGGAGCAGTTCTTC

v_gene: TRBV5-4
abundance: .
d_gene: .
j_gene: TRBJ1-5
CDR3aa: CASSLGPDQPQHF
CDR3nt: TGTGCCAGCAGCTTGGGTCCTGATCAGCCCCAGCATTTT

v_gene: TRBV7-9
abundance: .
d_gene: TRBD2
j_gene: TRBJ2-1
CDR3aa: CASRGGGAHNEQFF
CDR3nt: TGTGCCAGCCGAGGCGGGGGGGCCCACAATGAGCAGTTCTTC

v_gene: TRBV9
abundance: .
d_gene: .
j_gene: TRBJ1-1
CDR3aa: CASSDRADTEAFF
CDR3nt: TGTGCCAGCAGCGACCGAGCAGACACTGAAGCTTTCTTT

v_gene: TRBV7-8
abundance: .
d_gene: TRBD2
j_gene: TRBJ2-7
CDR3aa: CASSLYSGGAYEQYF
CDR3nt: TGTGCCAGCAGCTTATACAGCGGGGGGGCATACGAGCAGTACTTC

v_gene: TRBV19
abundance: .
d_gene: .
j_gene: TRBJ1-1
CDR3aa: CASSMAGSTEAFF
CDR3nt: TGTGCCAGTAGTATGGCGGGGAGCACTGAAGCTTTCTTT

v_gene: TRBV11-2
abundance: .
d_gene: TRBD2
j_gene: TRBJ2-1
CDR3aa: CASSLEPQTSGGANEQFF
CDR3nt: TGTGCCAGCAGCTTAGAACCCCAGACTAGCGGGGGGGCGAATGAGCAGTTCTTC

v_gene: TRBV2
abundance: .
d_gene: TRBD2
j_gene: TRBJ2-3
CDR3aa: CARETSESTDTQYF
CDR3nt: TGTGCCAGGGAGACTAGCGAAAGCACAGATACGCAGTATTTT

v_gene: TRBV7-9
abundance: .
d_gene: .
j_gene: TRBJ1-4
CDR3aa: CASSDETGGAREKLFF
CDR3nt: TGTGCCAGCAGCGACGAGACGGGGGGCGCAAGAGAAAAACTGTTTTTT

v_gene: TRBV7-9
abundance: .
d_gene: .
j_gene: TRBJ1-4
CDR3aa: CASSLGPFNEKLFF
CDR3nt: TGTGCCAGCAGCTTGGGGCCTTTTAATGAAAAACTGTTTTTT

v_gene: TRBV14
abundance: .
d_gene: .
j_gene: TRBJ2-2
CDR3aa: CASSQVRYGELFF
CDR3nt: TGTGCCAGCAGCCAAGTGCGGTACGGGGAGCTGTTTTTT

v_gene: TRBV4-3
abundance: .
d_gene: .
j_gene: TRBJ2-2
CDR3aa: CASSQVSGGELFF
CDR3nt: TGCGCCAGCAGCCAAGTTTCTGGCGGGGAGCTGTTTTTT

v_gene: TRBV19
abundance: few
d_gene: .
j_gene: TRBJ2-3
CDR3aa: CASKFADTQYF
CDR3nt: TGTGCCAGTAAGTTCGCAGATACGCAGTATTTT

v_gene: TRBV7-6
abundance: .
d_gene: .
j_gene: TRBJ2-1
CDR3aa: CASSLGGAGPWIF
CDR3nt: TGTGCCAGCAGCTTAGGGGGGGCAGGGCCTTGGATCTTC

v_gene: TRBV6-1
abundance: once
d_gene: .
j_gene: TRBJ2-1
CDR3aa: CASTPGNEQFF
CDR3nt: TGTGCCAGCACCCCCGGGAATGAGCAGTTCTTC

v_gene: TRBV15
abundance: .
d_gene: .
j_gene: TRBJ2-3
CDR3aa: CATSAGSSTDTQYF
CDR3nt: TGTGCCACCAGCGCCGGGTCTAGCACAGATACGCAGTATTTT

v_gene: TRBV11-2
abundance: .
d_gene: TRBD2
j_gene: TRBJ2-5
CDR3aa: CASSPGTSGGATQYF
CDR3nt: TGTGCCAGCAGCCCAGGGACTAGCGGGGGGGCCACCCAGTACTTC

v_gene: TRBV5-4
abundance: .
d_gene: .
j_gene: TRBJ2-1
CDR3aa: CASSLGRSSYNEQFF
CDR3nt: TGTGCCAGCAGCTTGGGACGGAGCTCCTACAATGAGCAGTTCTTC

v_gene: TRBV9
abundance: .
d_gene: .
j_gene: TRBJ2-7
CDR3aa: CASSVADYEQYF
CDR3nt: TGTGCCAGCAGCGTAGCGGACTACGAGCAGTACTTC

v_gene: TRBV5-4
abundance: .
d_gene: TRBD1
j_gene: TRBJ1-5
CDR3aa: CASSDSGTGVGNQPQHF
CDR3nt: TGTGCCAGCAGCGATTCCGGGACAGGGGTCGGCAATCAGCCCCAGCATTTT

v_gene: TRBV6-1
abundance: .
d_gene: .
j_gene: TRBJ2-5
CDR3aa: CASIRETQYF
CDR3nt: TGTGCCAGCATTCGAGAGACCCAGTACTTC

v_gene: TRBV15
abundance: few
d_gene: .
j_gene: TRBJ1-1
CDR3aa: CATSHLDRGVSEAFF
CDR3nt: TGTGCCACCAGTCATCTAGACCGGGGAGTGTCTGAAGCTTTCTTT

v_gene: TRBV19
abundance: .
d_gene: TRBD1
j_gene: TRBJ1-1
CDR3aa: CASIPGQGAYTEAFF
CDR3nt: TGTGCCAGTATCCCAGGACAGGGGGCTTACACTGAAGCTTTCTTT

v_gene: TRBV7-9
abundance: once
d_gene: .
j_gene: TRBJ2-2
CDR3aa: CASSGGAGELFF
CDR3nt: TGTGCCAGCAGCGGGGGTGCCGGGGAGCTGTTTTTT

v_gene: TRBV15
abundance: .
d_gene: .
j_gene: TRBJ1-1
CDR3aa: CATRGGTEAFF
CDR3nt: TGTGCCACCAGGGGGGGGACTGAAGCTTTCTTT

v_gene: TRBV19
abundance: once
d_gene: TRBD2
j_gene: TRBJ2-7
CDR3aa: CASSERDYSYEQYF
CDR3nt: TGTGCCAGTAGTGAAAGGGACTACTCCTACGAGCAGTACTTC

v_gene: TRBV29-1
abundance: .
d_gene: TRBD2
j_gene: TRBJ2-5
CDR3aa: CSVVPSGGSLDF
CDR3nt: TGCAGCGTTGTCCCTAGCGGGGGAAGTTTAGACTTC

v_gene: TRBV14
abundance: .
d_gene: .
j_gene: TRBJ1-2
CDR3aa: CASSQGGGYNYGYTF
CDR3nt: TGTGCCAGCAGCCAAGGCGGGGGGTACAACTATGGCTACACCTTC

v_gene: TRBV9
abundance: .
d_gene: .
j_gene: TRBJ2-3
CDR3aa: CASSKRGSTDTQYF
CDR3nt: TGTGCCAGCAGCAAGAGGGGTAGCACAGATACGCAGTATTTT

v_gene: TRBV19
abundance: .
d_gene: TRBD2
j_gene: TRBJ2-1
CDR3aa: CASSISQRGGNEQFF
CDR3nt: TGTGCCAGTAGTATATCCCAGCGGGGTGGCAATGAGCAGTTCTTC